A selection of T cell receptor beta chains follows, all from one sample in a study of CD8 T cells in Susac syndrome. In TCRdb, the immunoSEQ multiplex PCR reads were re-called with MiXCR into one record per CDR3 protein. This sample has more than 130,000 distinct CDR3 sequences, with about 94% found just once. The sample was CD8+ T cells from PBMCs. The receptor source for this set is a human donor in good health. The CDR3 runs from the conserved cysteine through the conserved F or W. The D gene is left open where the match is weak. Clone size is given for some rows only: seen once, a few or many times, or a class if the clone is expanded.

D gene: NA
clone size: NA
J gene: TRBJ2-3
V gene: TRBV12-3/TRBV12-4
CDR3 protein: CASSFLGGADTQYF
CDR3 DNA: TGTGCCAGCAGTTTTCTAGGAGGTGCAGATACGCAGTATTTT

D gene: NA
clone size: NA
J gene: TRBJ1-1
V gene: TRBV7-3
CDR3 protein: CASSRDNTEAFF
CDR3 DNA: TGTGCCAGCTCCAGGGATAACACTGAAGCTTTCTTT

D gene: NA
clone size: NA
J gene: TRBJ1-1
V gene: TRBV30
CDR3 protein: CAWSVSNTEAFF
CDR3 DNA: TGTGCCTGGAGTGTAAGTAACACTGAAGCTTTCTTT

D gene: TRBD1
clone size: NA
J gene: TRBJ2-5
V gene: TRBV28
CDR3 protein: CASSFRQGGQETQYF
CDR3 DNA: TGTGCCAGCAGTTTCAGACAGGGTGGTCAAGAGACCCAGTACTTC

D gene: TRBD2
clone size: NA
J gene: TRBJ2-7
V gene: TRBV29-1
CDR3 protein: CSVPHSGRSDEQYF
CDR3 DNA: TGCAGCGTCCCTCATAGCGGGAGATCTGACGAGCAGTACTTC

D gene: NA
clone size: NA
J gene: TRBJ2-1
V gene: TRBV29-1
CDR3 protein: CSVVDSMVWYNEQFF
CDR3 DNA: TGCAGCGTAGTTGACAGTATGGTGTGGTACAATGAGCAGTTCTTC

D gene: TRBD2
clone size: NA
J gene: TRBJ2-7
V gene: TRBV5-4
CDR3 protein: CASSPQGLASHEQYF
CDR3 DNA: TGTGCCAGCAGCCCGCAGGGACTAGCAAGTCACGAGCAGTACTTC

D gene: NA
clone size: NA
J gene: TRBJ2-4
V gene: TRBV20-1
CDR3 protein: CSASQQGNIQYF
CDR3 DNA: TGCAGTGCTAGTCAACAGGGAAACATTCAGTACTTC

D gene: NA
clone size: once
J gene: TRBJ1-2
V gene: TRBV7-9
CDR3 protein: CASLGDIYGYTF
CDR3 DNA: TGTGCCAGCCTAGGGGACATCTATGGCTACACCTTC

D gene: NA
clone size: NA
J gene: TRBJ2-7
V gene: TRBV27
CDR3 protein: CASNPGTSSYEQYF
CDR3 DNA: TGTGCCAGCAACCCCGGGACGTCGTCCTACGAGCAGTACTTC

D gene: NA
clone size: NA
J gene: TRBJ2-7
V gene: TRBV5-1
CDR3 protein: CASSWVGYEQYF
CDR3 DNA: TGCGCCAGCAGCTGGGTGGGGTACGAGCAGTACTTC

D gene: NA
clone size: once
J gene: TRBJ2-2
V gene: TRBV4-1
CDR3 protein: CASSRGSSANTGELFF
CDR3 DNA: TGCGCCAGCAGCCGAGGGAGTTCGGCCAACACCGGGGAGCTGTTTTTT

D gene: NA
clone size: NA
J gene: TRBJ1-1
V gene: TRBV13
CDR3 protein: CASSLGARLNTEAFF
CDR3 DNA: TGTGCCAGCAGCTTAGGCGCCCGGCTGAACACTGAAGCTTTCTTT

D gene: NA
clone size: few
J gene: TRBJ2-3
V gene: TRBV9
CDR3 protein: CASSHLGTDTQYF
CDR3 DNA: TGTGCCAGCAGCCATCTAGGGACAGATACGCAGTATTTT

D gene: NA
clone size: NA
J gene: TRBJ2-1
V gene: TRBV9
CDR3 protein: CASSVDEGGAYNEQFF
CDR3 DNA: TGTGCCAGCAGCGTAGATGAAGGTGGTGCTTACAATGAGCAGTTCTTC

D gene: TRBD2
clone size: NA
J gene: TRBJ2-2
V gene: TRBV20-1
CDR3 protein: CSAGAKLAGYTGELFF
CDR3 DNA: TGCAGTGCTGGGGCCAAACTAGCGGGGTACACCGGGGAGCTGTTTTTT

D gene: NA
clone size: once
J gene: TRBJ1-1
V gene: TRBV20-1
CDR3 protein: CSARPGVNTEAFF
CDR3 DNA: TGCAGTGCTAGGCCCGGAGTGAACACTGAAGCTTTCTTT